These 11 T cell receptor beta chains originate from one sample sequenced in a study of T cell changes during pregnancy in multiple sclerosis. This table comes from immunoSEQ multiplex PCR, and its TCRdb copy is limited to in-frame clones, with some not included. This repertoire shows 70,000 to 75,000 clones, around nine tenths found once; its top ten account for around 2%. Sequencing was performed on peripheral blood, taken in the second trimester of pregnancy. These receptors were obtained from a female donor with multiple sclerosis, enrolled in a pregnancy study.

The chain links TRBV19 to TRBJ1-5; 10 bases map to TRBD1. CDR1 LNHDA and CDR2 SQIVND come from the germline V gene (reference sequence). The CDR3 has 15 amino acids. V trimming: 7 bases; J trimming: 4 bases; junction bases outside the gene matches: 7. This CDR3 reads CASKPMDRGNQPQHF. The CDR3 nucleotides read TGTGCCAGTAAACCCATGGACAGGGGGAATCAGCCCCAGCATTTT.

Here the CDR3 DNA reads TGTGCCAGCAGTTTAGGGGGGGGCACAGAGACCCAGTACTTC. Translation: CASSLGGGTETQYF. This chain uses TRBV28 with TRBJ2-5; the D gene is possibly TRBD2 (7 bases). V was cut by 2 bases and J by 4 bases, with 11 bases left in between. This CDR3 has 14 residues. Germline CDR1 reads MDHEN; CDR2 reads SYDVKM.

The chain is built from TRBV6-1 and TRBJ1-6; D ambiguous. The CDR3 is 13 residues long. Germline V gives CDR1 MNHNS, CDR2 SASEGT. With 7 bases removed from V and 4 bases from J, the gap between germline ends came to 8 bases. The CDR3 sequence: CASTGQYNSPLHF. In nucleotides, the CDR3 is TGTGCCAGCACTGGGCAATATAATTCACCCCTCCACTTT.

CDR3 nucleotides: TGTGCCAGCAGCCGGGGACAGGCAAACACCGGGGAGCTGTTTTTT. It translates to CASSRGQANTGELFF. V and J are TRBV7-3 and TRBJ2-2; 8 bases are a match to TRBD1. This CDR3 comprises 15 residues. J was trimmed by 2 bases and V by 5 bases; bases with no gene match: 4. Germline V CDR1 and CDR2: SGHTA, FQGTGA.

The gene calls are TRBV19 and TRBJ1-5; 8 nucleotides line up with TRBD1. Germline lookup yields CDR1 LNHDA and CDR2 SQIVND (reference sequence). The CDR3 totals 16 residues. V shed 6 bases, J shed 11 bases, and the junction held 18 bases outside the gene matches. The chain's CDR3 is CASSPPLGTGLISQHF. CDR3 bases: TGTGCCAGTAGCCCACCTCTCGGGACAGGTTTAATTTCCCAGCATTTT.

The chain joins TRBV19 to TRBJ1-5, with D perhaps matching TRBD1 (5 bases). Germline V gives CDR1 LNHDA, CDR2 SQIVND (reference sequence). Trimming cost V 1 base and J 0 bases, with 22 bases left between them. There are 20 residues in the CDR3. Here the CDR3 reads CASSIGRGQGSGFSNQPQHF. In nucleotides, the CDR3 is TGTGCCAGTAGTATAGGTCGTGGCCAGGGCTCGGGTTTTAGCAATCAGCCCCAGCATTTT. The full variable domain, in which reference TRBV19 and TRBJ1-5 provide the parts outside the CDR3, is DGGITQSPKYLFRKEGQNVTLSCEQNLNHDAMYWYRQDPGQGLRLIYYSQIVNDFQKGDIAEGYSVSREKKESFPLTVTSAQKNPTAFYLCASSIGRGQGSGFSNQPQHFGDGTRLSIL.

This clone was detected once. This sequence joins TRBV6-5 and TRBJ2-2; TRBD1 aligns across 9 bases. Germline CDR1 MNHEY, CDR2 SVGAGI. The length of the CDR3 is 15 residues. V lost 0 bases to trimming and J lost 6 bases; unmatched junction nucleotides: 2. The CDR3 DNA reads TGTGCCAGCAGTTACTCGCACAGGGGGCCCGGGGAGCTGTTTTTT. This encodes CASSYSHRGPGELFF.

CDR3 DNA: TGTGCCAGTAGTACCTCCGAGGCCAGGGGATTGCAAGAGACCCAGTACTTC. Translation gives CASSTSEARGLQETQYF. This chain joins TRBV19 and TRBJ2-5; weak D call: TRBD1 (6 bases). Per germline, CDR1 LNHDA and CDR2 SQIVND (reference sequence). The CDR3 is made up of 17 amino acids. V lost 4 bases and J 2 bases, leaving 20 bases between the germline ends.

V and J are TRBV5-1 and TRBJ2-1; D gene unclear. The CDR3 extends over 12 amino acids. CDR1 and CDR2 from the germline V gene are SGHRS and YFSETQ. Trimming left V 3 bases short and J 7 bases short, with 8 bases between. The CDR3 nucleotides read TGCGCCAGCAGCTCGAACGGGAATGAGCAGTTCTTC. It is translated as CASSSNGNEQFF.

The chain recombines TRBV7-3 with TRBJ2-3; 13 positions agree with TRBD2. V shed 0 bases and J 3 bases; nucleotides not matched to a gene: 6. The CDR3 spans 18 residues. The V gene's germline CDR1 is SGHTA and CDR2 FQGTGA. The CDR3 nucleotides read TGTGCCAGCAGCTTAACCGGGACTAGCGGGGTCGGAACAGATACGCAGTATTTT. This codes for CASSLTGTSGVGTDTQYF.

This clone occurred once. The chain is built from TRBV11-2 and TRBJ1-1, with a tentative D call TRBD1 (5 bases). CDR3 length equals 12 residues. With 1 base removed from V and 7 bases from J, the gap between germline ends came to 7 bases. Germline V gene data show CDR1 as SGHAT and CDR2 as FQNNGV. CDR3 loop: CASSLGQGEAFF. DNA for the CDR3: TGTGCCAGCAGCTTAGGGCAGGGTGAAGCTTTCTTT.